One sample yielded the 26 T cell receptor beta chains listed below, sequenced in a study of T-cell reconstitution after alpha-beta-depleted transplantation in children. Preparation of the TCRbeta library was carried out with unique molecular identifiers. TCRdb re-called the PCR reads with MiXCR, one entry per CDR3 protein. The sample records a few hundred thousand distinct CDR3 sequences, 9.9% being singletons. The starting material was PBMCs from the stem cell graft donor, obtained from the stem cell graft. These receptors were collected from a human donor who donated a stem cell graft to a child with SCID.

This chain links TRBV20-1 with TRBJ1-4, with D unclear. Germline V lookup: CDR1 DFQATT, CDR2 SNEGSKA (reference sequence). Deletions cut 6 bases from V and 1 base from J, with 15 bases between. CDR3 size: 15 residues. As DNA, the CDR3 is TGCAGTGCGAGGGATCAGAGGAGAACTAATGAAAAACTGTTTTTT. This gives the protein CSARDQRRTNEKLFF.

The chain links TRBV12-3 or TRBV12-4 to TRBJ2-3; D remains unclear. V was trimmed by 2 bases and J by 2 bases, leaving 8 bases between them. This CDR3 is built from 14 residues. CDR3 sequence: CASSLIVNTDTQYF. The CDR3 DNA reads TGTGCCAGCAGTTTAATTGTGAACACAGATACGCAGTATTTT.

This clonotype has a handful of counts. V gene TRBV11-2 combines with J gene TRBJ2-7; D possibly matches TRBD1 or TRBD2 (5 bases each). V dropped 6 bases and J dropped 8 bases, with 17 bases sitting between them. CDR1 SGHAT and CDR2 FQNNGV come from the germline V gene. This CDR3 region has 13 residues. DNA of the CDR3: TGTGCCAGCAGGAACCTCACTCCGGGACAGCAGTACTTC. Translation gives CASRNLTPGQQYF.

The chain links TRBV20-1 to TRBJ2-5, with 7 positions matching TRBD1. With 1 base clipped from V and 5 bases from J, the junction kept 4 bases outside the gene matches. The CDR3 spans 13 residues. Germline CDR1 DFQATT, CDR2 SNEGSKA (reference sequence). The CDR3 nucleotides read TGCAGTGCTAGAGTGACAGGGATGGAGACCCAGTACTTC. Residues: CSARVTGMETQYF.

This clonotype was recorded many times. Here the CDR3 reads CASSLWPSGGESKDTQYF. In nucleotides, the CDR3 is TGTGCCAGCAGTTTATGGCCTAGCGGGGGGGAATCGAAAGATACGCAGTATTTT. This chain uses TRBV12-3 or TRBV12-4 with TRBJ2-3, with TRBD2 matching over 12 bases. J gave up 5 bases and V 2 bases, and 11 bases lay outside the gene matches. The CDR3 covers 18 residues.

This clonotype has just a few counts. This sequence joins TRBV7-9 and TRBJ2-3; TRBD1 agrees at 11 bases. The V and J ends lost 5 bases and 7 bases, in that order; junction bases with no gene match: 8. CDR3 length: 15 residues. Germline lookup yields CDR1 SEHNR and CDR2 FQNEAQ (reference sequence). CDR3 sequence: CASSAPDRGHHTQYF. CDR3 sequence (DNA): TGTGCCAGCAGCGCCCCGGACAGGGGGCACCATACGCAGTATTTT.

This clonotype came up a few times. V and J are TRBV2 and TRBJ1-2; no firm D call. The V end was cut by 4 bases, the J end by 5 bases, with 5 bases between. CDR1 and CDR2 from the germline V gene are SNHLY and FYNNEI. CDR3 size: 11 residues. The CDR3 bases are TGTGCCAGCAGTGTTGTATATGGCTACACCTTC. Translated: CASSVVYGYTF.

This clonotype was observed a few times. This rearrangement joins TRBV20-1 to TRBJ2-1; 9 bases align to TRBD2. V dropped 6 bases and J dropped 8; count of bases not matched to a gene: 11. This CDR3 contains 14 residues. Per germline, CDR1 DFQATT and CDR2 SNEGSKA (reference sequence). CDR3 sequence reads: CSAVPGTSSHEQFF. CDR3 DNA: TGCAGTGCGGTACCCGGGACTAGCAGTCATGAGCAGTTCTTC.

This clonotype occurred a few times. CDR3 protein: CASGLAPTYEQYF. Written as DNA, the CDR3 is TGTGCCAGCGGACTAGCGCCGACCTACGAGCAGTACTTC. The rearrangement uses TRBV27 and TRBJ2-7, with 9 bases matching TRBD2. This CDR3 has 13 residues. Germline V gives CDR1 MNHEY, CDR2 SMNVEV (reference sequence). Trimming at V came to 8 bases and at J to 2 bases, leaving 4 bases not matched to a gene.

The chain recombines TRBV20-1 with TRBJ1-2, with D perhaps matching TRBD1 (5 bases). Trimming removed 6 bases from V and 5 bases from J, with 13 bases in between. CDR3 size: 12 residues. Looked up from germline, CDR1 is DFQATT and CDR2 is SNEGSKA (reference sequence). CDR3 sequence reads: CSATGTEYGYTF. As DNA, the CDR3 is TGCAGTGCCACCGGGACGGAATATGGCTACACCTTC.

The J gene is TRBJ2-5, the V gene TRBV12-3 or TRBV12-4, with unresolved D. CDR3 length equals 11 residues. V was trimmed by 6 bases and J by 7 bases, leaving 9 bases between them. The CDR3 bases are TGTGCCAGCAGCCTGGACGCGACCCAGTACTTC. Amino acids: CASSLDATQYF.

The table lists this clonotype with many counts. The chain is built from TRBV18 and TRBJ1-1; D not resolved. V lost 4 bases, J lost 1 base, and 4 bases lay in between. Germline V CDR1 and CDR2: KGHSH, LQKENI. This CDR3 spans 12 amino acids. The CDR3 coding sequence is TGTGCCAGCTCACGTGGGAACACTGAAGCTTTCTTT. Its protein product is CASSRGNTEAFF. Looking up the rest from reference TRBV18 and TRBJ1-1 gives the full variable domain: NAGVMQNPRHLVRRRGQEARLRCSPMKGHSHVYWYRQLPEEGLKFMVYLQKENIIDESGMPKERFSAEFPKEGPSILRIQQVVRGDSAAYFCASSRGNTEAFFGQGTRLTVV.

The chain recombines TRBV10-1 with TRBJ2-2; TRBD1 matches 8 bases. CDR1 is WNHNN, CDR2 SYGVQD, per germline (reference sequence). The length of the CDR3 is 15 residues. Trimming took 8 bases from V and 0 from J; bases not matched to a gene: 5. In DNA, the CDR3 is TGCGCCAGCGAAGGGACAGGCTCGAACACCGGGGAGCTGTTTTTT. It yields the protein CASEGTGSNTGELFF.

As DNA, the CDR3 is TGTGCCACCAGCAGAGATCGGGGAGGGGTTGACACTGAAGCTTTCTTT. Translation gives CATSRDRGGVDTEAFF. The chain employs TRBV15 and TRBJ1-1, with D possibly being TRBD1 (5 bases). Germline CDR1 reads LNHNV; CDR2 reads YYDKDF (reference sequence). This CDR3 spans 16 amino acids. V lost 0 bases to trimming and J lost 3 bases, with 14 bases between them.

This chain's CDR3 is CSARDYGTGRKAFF. In DNA, the CDR3 is TGCAGTGCTAGAGATTACGGAACAGGGAGGAAAGCTTTCTTT. The rearrangement uses TRBV20-1 and TRBJ1-1; D might be TRBD1 (6 bases). Looked up from germline, CDR1 is DFQATT and CDR2 is SNEGSKA (reference sequence). The CDR3 extends over 14 amino acids. Trimming pared 0 bases from V and 9 bases from J, leaving 17 bases between.

This clonotype occurred many times. This chain links TRBV9 with TRBJ2-1, with 10 bases aligning to TRBD1. Looked up from germline, CDR1 is SGDLS and CDR2 is YYNGEE. The length of the CDR3 is 15 residues. V shed 3 bases, J shed 4 bases, and the junction held 4 bases outside the gene matches. The CDR3 reads CASSGQGALYNEQFF. DNA of the CDR3: TGTGCCAGCAGCGGACAGGGGGCATTGTACAATGAGCAGTTCTTC.

This rearrangement joins TRBV20-1 to TRBJ1-2; 7 nucleotides match TRBD1. V shed 4 bases, J shed 6 bases, and the junction held 5 bases outside the gene matches. The CDR3 consists of 12 residues. Germline values: CDR1 DFQATT, CDR2 SNEGSKA (reference sequence). As DNA, the CDR3 is TGCAGTGCTACCGACAGGGTGGATGGCTACACCTTC. This codes for CSATDRVDGYTF.

V usage is TRBV20-1 and J usage is TRBJ1-1, with unresolved D. CDR3 length equals 14 residues. The germline CDR1 and CDR2 sequences are DFQATT and SNEGSKA (reference sequence). V was cut by 3 bases and J by 0 bases, with 11 bases left in between. CDR3: CSARRTLMNTEAFF. The CDR3 DNA reads as TGCAGTGCTAGGAGAACTCTCATGAACACTGAAGCTTTCTTT.

A few counts support this clonotype. The rearrangement joins TRBV6-5 to TRBJ1-1, with D tentatively TRBD1 (6 bases). This CDR3 is built from 17 residues. Germline V gives CDR1 MNHEY, CDR2 SVGAGI. Deletions cut 5 bases from V and 6 bases from J, with 25 bases between. This chain's CDR3 is CASSRGLGVPGGAEAFF. DNA for the CDR3: TGTGCCAGCAGTCGGGGGCTTGGCGTCCCCGGAGGCGCTGAAGCTTTCTTT.

This clonotype was picked up a small number of times. This chain uses TRBV5-1 with TRBJ2-7; 7 bases are a match to TRBD1. Germline CDR1 is SGHRS and CDR2 is YFSETQ. This CDR3 spans 14 amino acids. V was clipped by 4 bases and J by 0 bases; unmatched bases: 4. The CDR3, as DNA: TGCGCCAGCAGCCCGACAGGGAACTCCTACGAGCAGTACTTC. This codes for CASSPTGNSYEQYF.

The gene calls are TRBV7-8 and TRBJ2-1, with 10 bases fitting TRBD2. Germline V gene lookup returns CDR1 SGHVS and CDR2 FQNEAQ. The CDR3 has 15 amino acids. V lost 7 bases, J lost 7 bases, and 10 bases stayed unmatched. In DNA form, the CDR3 reads TGTGCCAGCATCTCCCAGCGGGGGGGCTTGAATGAGCAGTTCTTC. Its translation is CASISQRGGLNEQFF.

This clonotype was observed at least ten times. The chain recombines TRBV4-2 with TRBJ2-7; a possible D gene is TRBD1 (6 bases). With 1 base removed from V and 2 bases from J, the gap between germline ends came to 15 bases. CDR3 length: 16 amino acids. Germline-derived CDR1 and CDR2 are LGHNA and YNFKEQ. In DNA form, the CDR3 reads TGTGCCAGCAGCCAAGTCATGACAGGAGAACCCTACGAGCAGTACTTC. Translated: CASSQVMTGEPYEQYF.

This clonotype was observed many times. The chain combines TRBV12-3 or TRBV12-4 with TRBJ2-7, with TRBD1 matching over 7 bases. J was trimmed by 4 bases and V by 5 bases; bases with no gene match: 11. This CDR3 is 15 amino acids long. DNA for the CDR3: TGTGCCAGCAGTGAAATGACAGGGAGTTGGTACGAGCAGTACTTC. Encoded protein: CASSEMTGSWYEQYF.

This clonotype was observed a few times. The chain joins TRBV20-1 to TRBJ2-7; D is possibly TRBD2 (6 bases). V was trimmed by 0 bases and J by 0 bases, leaving 12 bases between them. The CDR3 sequence is 15 residues long. Germline CDR1 DFQATT, CDR2 SNEGSKA (reference sequence). The CDR3 loop is CSARDFSGGSYEQYF. As DNA, the CDR3 is TGCAGTGCTAGAGACTTCTCCGGGGGCTCCTACGAGCAGTACTTC.

This chain links TRBV6-4 with TRBJ1-5; D is uncertain. The V and J ends lost 5 bases and 0 bases respectively, with 11 bases between them. The CDR3 covers 15 residues. Germline values: CDR1 MRHNA, CDR2 SNTAGT. The DNA of the CDR3 is TGTGCCAGCAGTAGGACGGCTGATAGCAATCAGCCCCAGCATTTT. Translated: CASSRTADSNQPQHF.

This clonotype was recorded at least ten times. Here the CDR3 reads CASSRAGSYNEQFF. The CDR3, as DNA: TGTGCCAGCAGTAGGGCAGGGTCATACAATGAGCAGTTCTTC. The J gene is TRBJ2-1, the V gene TRBV25-1; D may be TRBD1 (5 bases). This CDR3 has 14 residues. Trimming stripped 5 bases from V and 4 bases from J, with 12 bases between. The germline CDR1 and CDR2 sequences are MGHDK and SYGVNS.